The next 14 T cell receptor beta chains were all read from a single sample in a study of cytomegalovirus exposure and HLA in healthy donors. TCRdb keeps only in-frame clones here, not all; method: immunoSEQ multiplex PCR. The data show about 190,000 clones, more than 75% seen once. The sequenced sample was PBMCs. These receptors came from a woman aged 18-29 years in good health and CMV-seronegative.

The chain's CDR3 is CSVVGQLPYEQYF. CDR3 bases: TGCAGCGTCGTAGGACAGCTACCCTACGAGCAGTACTTC. The rearrangement links TRBV29-1 to TRBJ2-7; TRBD1 might be the D (6 bases). This CDR3 spans 13 amino acids. The ends were cut back, 6 bases at V and 2 bases at J, with 14 bases in the middle. The germline gives CDR1 SQVTM, CDR2 ANQGSEA.

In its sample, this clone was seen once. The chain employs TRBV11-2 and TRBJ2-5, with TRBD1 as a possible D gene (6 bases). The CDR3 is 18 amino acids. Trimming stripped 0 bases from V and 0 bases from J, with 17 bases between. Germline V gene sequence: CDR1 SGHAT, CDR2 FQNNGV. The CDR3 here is CASSLDQMLRQDQETQYF. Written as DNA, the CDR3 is TGTGCCAGCAGCTTAGATCAGATGTTAAGACAGGACCAAGAGACCCAGTACTTC.

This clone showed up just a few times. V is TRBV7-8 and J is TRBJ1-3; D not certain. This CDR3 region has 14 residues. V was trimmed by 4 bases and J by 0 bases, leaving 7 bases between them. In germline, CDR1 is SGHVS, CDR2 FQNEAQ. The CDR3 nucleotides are TGTGCCAGCAGCTATCGGGGCTCTGGAAACACCATATATTTT. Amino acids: CASSYRGSGNTIYF.

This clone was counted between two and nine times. CDR3 in amino acids: CASSVATFGRGSGNTIYF. In nucleotides, the CDR3 is TGTGCCAGCAGCGTAGCTACGTTTGGCAGGGGCTCTGGAAACACCATATATTTT. This sequence joins TRBV9 and TRBJ1-3; possibly TRBD1 for D (6 bases). The CDR3 is made up of 18 amino acids. Trimming removed 0 bases from V and 0 bases from J, with 16 bases in between. Germline V gives CDR1 SGDLS, CDR2 YYNGEE.

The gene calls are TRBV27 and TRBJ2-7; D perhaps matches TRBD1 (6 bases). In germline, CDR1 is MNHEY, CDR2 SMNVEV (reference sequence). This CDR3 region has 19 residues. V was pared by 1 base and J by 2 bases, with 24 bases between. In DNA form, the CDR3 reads TGTGCCAGCAGTTTATTACCCCGGACAGACACACAAGCCCCCTACGAGCAGTACTTC. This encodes CASSLLPRTDTQAPYEQYF.

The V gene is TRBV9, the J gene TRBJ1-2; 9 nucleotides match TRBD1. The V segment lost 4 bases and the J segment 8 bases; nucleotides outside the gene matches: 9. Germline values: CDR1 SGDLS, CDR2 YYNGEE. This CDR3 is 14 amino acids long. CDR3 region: CASSSPYRGQGYTF. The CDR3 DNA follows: TGTGCCAGCAGCTCACCCTACAGGGGGCAAGGCTACACCTTC.

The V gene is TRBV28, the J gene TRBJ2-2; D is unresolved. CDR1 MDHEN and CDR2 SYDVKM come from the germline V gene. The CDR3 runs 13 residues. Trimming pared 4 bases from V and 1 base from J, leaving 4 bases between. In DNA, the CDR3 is TGTGCCAGCAGTTCTCGGAACACCGGGGAGCTGTTTTTT. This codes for CASSSRNTGELFF.

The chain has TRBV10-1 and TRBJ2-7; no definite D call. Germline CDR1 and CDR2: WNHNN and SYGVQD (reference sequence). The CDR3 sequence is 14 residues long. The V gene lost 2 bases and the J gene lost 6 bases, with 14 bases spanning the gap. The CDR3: CASSEARKSSEQYF. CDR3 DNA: TGCGCCAGCAGTGAGGCACGAAAGAGCTCCGAGCAGTACTTC.

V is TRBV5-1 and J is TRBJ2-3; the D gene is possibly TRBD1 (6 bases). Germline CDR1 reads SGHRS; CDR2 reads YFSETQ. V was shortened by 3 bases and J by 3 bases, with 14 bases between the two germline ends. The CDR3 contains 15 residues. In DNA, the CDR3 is TGCGCCAGCAGCTCCTCAGGGGTACGAACAGATACGCAGTATTTT. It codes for CASSSSGVRTDTQYF.

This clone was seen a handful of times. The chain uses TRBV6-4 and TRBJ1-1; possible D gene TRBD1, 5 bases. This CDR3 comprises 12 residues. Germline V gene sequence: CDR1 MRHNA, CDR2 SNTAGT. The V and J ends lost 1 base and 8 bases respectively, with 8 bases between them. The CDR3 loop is CASSDLGGEAFF. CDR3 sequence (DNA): TGTGCCAGCAGTGACTTGGGGGGGGAAGCTTTCTTT.

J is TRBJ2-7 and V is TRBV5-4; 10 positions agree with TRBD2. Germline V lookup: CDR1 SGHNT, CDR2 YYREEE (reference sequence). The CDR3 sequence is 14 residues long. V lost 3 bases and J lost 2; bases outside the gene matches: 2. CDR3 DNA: TGTGCCAGCAGCTCTAGCGGGGGAACCTACGAGCAGTACTTC. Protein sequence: CASSSSGGTYEQYF.

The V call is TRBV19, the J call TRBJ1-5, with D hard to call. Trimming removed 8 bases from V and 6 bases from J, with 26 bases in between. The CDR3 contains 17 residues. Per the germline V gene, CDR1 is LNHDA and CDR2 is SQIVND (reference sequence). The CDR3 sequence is CASRLGLSGVEIQPQHF. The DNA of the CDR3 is TGTGCCAGTCGCCTGGGATTATCGGGAGTTGAAATTCAGCCCCAGCATTTT.

In DNA, the CDR3 is TGTGCCAGCAGTTACCACCTGACAGGGGTGGACTACACCTTC. It yields the protein CASSYHLTGVDYTF. This rearrangement joins TRBV6-5 to TRBJ1-2; 8 bases map to TRBD1. CDR1 MNHEY and CDR2 SVGAGI come from the germline V gene. V was pared by 2 bases and J by 10 bases, with 9 bases of the junction left unmatched. The CDR3 is 14 residues long.

CDR3 nucleotide sequence: TGTGCCACCAACTACCGCGGACAGGGAGAAGCTTTCTTT. It codes for CATNYRGQGEAFF. The chain is built from TRBV15 and TRBJ1-1; 8 bases line up with TRBD1. The germline V gene encodes CDR1 LNHNV and CDR2 YYDKDF (reference sequence). V shed 7 bases and J 8 bases; nucleotides not matched to a gene: 9. This CDR3 has 13 amino acids. The entire variable domain, with the rest obtained from reference TRBV15 and TRBJ1-1, is as follows: DAMVIQNPRYQVTQFGKPVTLSCSQTLNHNVMYWYQQKSSQAPKLLFHYYDKDFNNEADTPDNFQSRRPNTSFCFLDIRSPGLGDTAMYLCATNYRGQGEAFFGQGTRLTVV.